The clone carrying this T cell receptor (beta chain) was recorded only once. The antigen is unknown. These data belong to a study of cytomegalovirus exposure and HLA in healthy donors. Across the study: About 83 million unique TCRs from HLA-typed donors made up an early data release.

Study-wide findings and caveats: Among TCR beta chains of equal frequency, HLA-associated ones were more clonally expanded in a later analysis.

The PCR made use of 60 Vbeta and 13 Jbeta primers. The assay was immunoSEQ multiplex PCR, and TCRdb's table has in-frame clones only and misses some. The sample gives roughly 200,000 clones, around 64% of which show up once; less than 3% is in the top ten. The V and J ends lost 0 bases and 8 bases respectively, with 14 bases between them. Per germline, CDR1 SGHRS and CDR2 YFSETQ. The CDR3 loop spans 14 amino acids. Sequenced material: PBMCs. This TCR was sampled from a man in his forties in good health and CMV-seropositive. This rearrangement joins TRBV5-1 to TRBJ1-2; D not certain. The CDR3 DNA reads as TGCGCCAGCAGCTTGGAGGCCGCGGAGGAAGGCTACACCTTC. Translating gives CASSLEAAEEGYTF.